This T cell receptor beta chain was documented in a study of technical replicates of blood from a handful of donors. In germline, CDR1 is SQVTM, CDR2 ANQGSEA. V was cut by 6 bases and J by 3 bases, with 18 bases left in between. CDR3 length: 14 residues. Method: immunoSEQ multiplex PCR; TCRdb's copy keeps in-frame clones and lacks some. The sample lists 60,000 to 85,000 clones, roughly 96% occurring once. Material for sequencing was T cells isolated from PBMCs. The receptor's source is a human donor in good health. This chain connects TRBV29-1 to TRBJ2-7, with a possible D match to TRBD2 (5 bases). CDR3 amino acids: CSVLTIEGNYEQYF. CDR3 coding DNA: TGCAGCGTGTTAACTATTGAGGGTAACTACGAGCAGTACTTC.